Shown below are 11 T cell receptor beta chains from a single sample sequenced in a study of blood T cell repertoires in COVID-19 (TCRdb year 2020). The library was produced with the immunoSEQ multiplex PCR assay. This immuneACCESS table, as held by TCRdb, lists in-frame sequences with V and J called but not all clones. Of the missing ones, under half trace to an unresolved V gene in checked studies; the others have no known cause. Recorded for this sample are about 280,000 clones; approximately 85% of them occurred a single time. 4.5% to 5.5% of the sample belongs to the ten largest clones. Material for sequencing was peripheral blood. Receptors were obtained from a man aged 50 to 59 with active or convalescent COVID-19.

The chain recombines TRBV4-2 with TRBJ2-4; unclear D gene. The V gene lost 0 bases and the J gene lost 2 bases, with 11 bases spanning the gap. There are 16 residues in the CDR3. The germline V gene encodes CDR1 LGHNA and CDR2 YNFKEQ. The CDR3 is CASSQDSWQTKNIQYF. DNA for the CDR3: TGTGCCAGCAGCCAAGATTCATGGCAGACCAAAAACATTCAGTACTTC.

The rearrangement links TRBV5-1 to TRBJ1-5; a possible D gene is TRBD1 (6 bases). The CDR3 consists of 15 residues. V was cut by 1 base and J by 4 bases, with 12 bases left in between. Germline CDR1 reads SGHRS; CDR2 reads YFSETQ. The chain's CDR3 is CASSLFGDKNQPQHF. The DNA of the CDR3 is TGCGCCAGCAGCTTGTTTGGGGACAAAAATCAGCCCCAGCATTTT.

The genes are TRBV28 and TRBJ1-1; TRBD1 might be the D (6 bases). Germline V gives CDR1 MDHEN, CDR2 SYDVKM. This CDR3 region has 13 residues. The V end was cut by 5 bases, the J end by 8 bases, with 15 bases between. The CDR3 loop reads CASSGATGREAFF. The DNA of the CDR3 is TGTGCCAGCAGTGGCGCGACAGGCCGCGAAGCTTTCTTT.

The V and J genes are TRBV12-5 and TRBJ1-1, with D unresolved. The CDR3 sequence is 13 residues long. Germline CDR1 and CDR2: LGHNT and FRNRAP. The V end was cut by 5 bases, the J end by 5 bases, with 12 bases between. The CDR3: CASGPPGGTEAFF. The CDR3 DNA reads TGTGCTAGTGGTCCCCCCGGCGGAACTGAAGCTTTCTTT.

CDR3 bases: TGCGCCAGCAGCCCAGAAGGGGACAGCTTCTACGAGCAGTACTTC. As protein: CASSPEGDSFYEQYF. The rearrangement uses TRBV5-1 and TRBJ2-7; TRBD1 matches at 7 bases. The CDR3 runs 15 residues. The ends lost 4 bases at V and 3 bases at J; junction bases unmatched: 10. Germline V gene sequence: CDR1 SGHRS, CDR2 YFSETQ.

This clone came up a few times. The CDR3 DNA is TGTGCCAGCTCACCACGTGGACAGGTATCTGCAACTAATGAAAAACTGTTTTTT. Translating gives CASSPRGQVSATNEKLFF. The J gene is TRBJ1-4, the V gene TRBV18; 7 bases fit TRBD1. The J segment lost 0 bases and the V segment lost 1 base, leaving 8 bases of the junction unmatched. Germline values: CDR1 KGHSH, CDR2 LQKENI. The CDR3 covers 18 residues.

CDR3 nucleotides: TGTGCCAGCAGTTTGATGTTGGGGGCTCGTACTAGCTCTGGGGCCAACGTCCTGACTTTC. Residues: CASSLMLGARTSSGANVLTF. The chain has TRBV28 and TRBJ2-6; maybe TRBD1 (6 bases). This CDR3 is 20 amino acids long. V was cut by 3 bases and J by 0 bases, with 21 bases left in between. In germline, CDR1 is MDHEN, CDR2 SYDVKM.

V and J are TRBV7-8 and TRBJ2-2; perhaps TRBD1 as D (5 bases). Germline V gives CDR1 SGHVS, CDR2 FQNEAQ. Trimming cost V 6 bases and J 6 bases, with 23 bases left between them. CDR3 size: 17 residues. This chain's CDR3 is CASSPLLGQVTPGELFF. The CDR3, as DNA: TGTGCCAGCAGTCCCTTATTGGGGCAGGTAACGCCCGGGGAGCTGTTTTTT.

This chain joins TRBV30 and TRBJ1-1; D uncertain. Germline CDR1 and CDR2: GTSNPN and SVGIG (reference sequence). This CDR3 contains 14 residues. Trimming cost V 4 bases and J 0 bases, with 12 bases left between them. CDR3 amino acids: CAWNYGRMNTEAFF. The DNA of the CDR3 is TGTGCCTGGAATTACGGCAGGATGAACACTGAAGCTTTCTTT.

This chain connects TRBV6-6 to TRBJ1-3; tentatively, D is TRBD1 (6 bases). The CDR3 runs 15 residues. V lost 6 bases and J lost 8, with 20 bases in between. CDR1 is MNHNY, CDR2 SVGAGI, per germline (reference sequence). CDR3 DNA sequence: TGTGCCAGCAGCCGACAGGACACCTTGAAGGACACCATATATTTT. Translating it yields CASSRQDTLKDTIYF.

The rearrangement uses TRBV5-1 and TRBJ1-1; the D gene is possibly TRBD1 (6 bases). The CDR3 runs to 15 residues. Trimming removed 0 bases from V and 1 base from J, with 10 bases in between. CDR1 SGHRS and CDR2 YFSETQ come from the germline V gene. The CDR3 sequence: CASSLDGGRNTEAFF. The DNA for the CDR3 is TGCGCCAGCAGCTTGGATGGGGGCCGGAACACTGAAGCTTTCTTT.